This T cell receptor beta chain was sequenced in a study of blood T cell repertoires in COVID-19. Across the whole study: Acute and convalescent COVID-19 specimens originated in the United States, Italy and Spain. The analysed material was cDNA or gDNA that came from T cells, B-cell-depleted T cells, or PBMCs.

The CDR3 totals 17 residues. Authors' data handling: Reference gene primers were amplified, and this amplification served to estimate nucleated cell counts. Assay: immunoSEQ multiplex PCR; the TCRdb copy retains only in-frame clones and omits some. For V, J and clone size, that table is used; D and trimming come from the DNA. The sample records 200,000 to 250,000 clones, around 83% being singletons. The chain recombines TRBV21-1 with TRBJ1-5; the DNA was not compared with TRBD1, the D call given in the table. TRBV21-1 is designated a pseudogene. Sequenced sample: peripheral blood. This receptor was taken from a man aged 35 to 55 with acute or convalescent COVID-19. Here the CDR3 reads CASSNTMDRVGNQPQHF. The CDR3 bases are TGTGCCAGCAGCAACACGATGGACAGGGTAGGCAATCAGCCCCAGCATTTT.